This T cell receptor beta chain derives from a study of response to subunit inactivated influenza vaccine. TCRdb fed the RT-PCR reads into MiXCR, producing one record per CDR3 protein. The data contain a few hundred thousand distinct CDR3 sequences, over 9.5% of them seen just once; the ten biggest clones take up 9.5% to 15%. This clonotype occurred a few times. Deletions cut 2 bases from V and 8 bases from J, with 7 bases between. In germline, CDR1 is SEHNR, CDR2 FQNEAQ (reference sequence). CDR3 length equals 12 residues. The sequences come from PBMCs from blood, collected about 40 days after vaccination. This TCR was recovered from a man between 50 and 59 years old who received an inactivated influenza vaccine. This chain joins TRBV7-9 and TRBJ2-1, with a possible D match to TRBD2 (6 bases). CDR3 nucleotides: TGTGCCAGCAGCTTACTAGCGCATGAGCAGTTCTTC. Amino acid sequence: CASSLLAHEQFF. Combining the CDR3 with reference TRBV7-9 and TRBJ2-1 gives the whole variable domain DTGVSQNPRHKITKRGQNVTFRCDPISEHNRLYWYRQTLGQGPEFLTYFQNEAQLEKSRLLSDRFSAERPKGSFSTLEIQRTEQGDSAMYLCASSLLAHEQFFGPGTRLTVL.